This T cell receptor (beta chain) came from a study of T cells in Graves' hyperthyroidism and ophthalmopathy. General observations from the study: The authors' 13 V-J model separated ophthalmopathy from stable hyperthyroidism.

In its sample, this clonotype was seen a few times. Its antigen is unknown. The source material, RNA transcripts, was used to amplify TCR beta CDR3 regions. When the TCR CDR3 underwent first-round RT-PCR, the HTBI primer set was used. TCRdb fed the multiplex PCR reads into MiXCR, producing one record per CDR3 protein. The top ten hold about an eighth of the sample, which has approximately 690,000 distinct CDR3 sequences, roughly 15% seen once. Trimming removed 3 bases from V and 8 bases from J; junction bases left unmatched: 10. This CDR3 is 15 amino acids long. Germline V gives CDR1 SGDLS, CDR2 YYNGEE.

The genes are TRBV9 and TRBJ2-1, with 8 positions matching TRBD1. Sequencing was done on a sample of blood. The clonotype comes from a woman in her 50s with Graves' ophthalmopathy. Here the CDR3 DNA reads TGTGCCAGCAGCGCCCCTCAGACAGGGGAGGATGAGCAGTTCTTC. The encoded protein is CASSAPQTGEDEQFF.